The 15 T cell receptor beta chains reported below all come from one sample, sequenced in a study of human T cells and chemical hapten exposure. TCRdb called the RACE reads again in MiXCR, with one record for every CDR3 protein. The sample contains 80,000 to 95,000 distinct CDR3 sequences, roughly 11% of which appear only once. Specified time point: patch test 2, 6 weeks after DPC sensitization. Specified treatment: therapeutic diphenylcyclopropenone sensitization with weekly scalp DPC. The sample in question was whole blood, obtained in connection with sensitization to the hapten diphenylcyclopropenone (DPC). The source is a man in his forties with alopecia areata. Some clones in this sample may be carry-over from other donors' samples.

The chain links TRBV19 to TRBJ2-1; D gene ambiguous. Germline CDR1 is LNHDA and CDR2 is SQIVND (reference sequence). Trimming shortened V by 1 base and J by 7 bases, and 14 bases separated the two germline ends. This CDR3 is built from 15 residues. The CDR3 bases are TGTGCCAGTAGTATAGGGCGGAACTCTAGGAATGAGCAGTTCTTC. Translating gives CASSIGRNSRNEQFF.

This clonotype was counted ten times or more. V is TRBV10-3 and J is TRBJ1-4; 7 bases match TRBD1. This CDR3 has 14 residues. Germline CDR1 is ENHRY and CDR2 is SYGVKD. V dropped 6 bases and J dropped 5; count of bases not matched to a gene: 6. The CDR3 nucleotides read TGTGCCATCAGCACCGGGACAGAAAATGAAAAACTGTTTTTT. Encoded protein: CAISTGTENEKLFF.

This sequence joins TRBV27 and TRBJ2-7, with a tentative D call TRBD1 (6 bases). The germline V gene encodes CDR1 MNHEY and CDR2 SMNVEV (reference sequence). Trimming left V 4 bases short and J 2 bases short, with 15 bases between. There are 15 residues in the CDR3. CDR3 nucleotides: TGTGCCAGCAGTTCCCCGGGGAAGGGGGCCTACGAGCAGTACTTC. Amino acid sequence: CASSSPGKGAYEQYF.

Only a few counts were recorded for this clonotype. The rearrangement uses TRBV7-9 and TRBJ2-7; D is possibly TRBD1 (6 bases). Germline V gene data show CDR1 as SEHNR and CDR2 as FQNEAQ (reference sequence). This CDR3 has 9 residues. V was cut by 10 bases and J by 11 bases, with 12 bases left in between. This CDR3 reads CATDEGEYF. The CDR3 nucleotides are TGTGCCACTGACGAGGGGGAGTACTTC.

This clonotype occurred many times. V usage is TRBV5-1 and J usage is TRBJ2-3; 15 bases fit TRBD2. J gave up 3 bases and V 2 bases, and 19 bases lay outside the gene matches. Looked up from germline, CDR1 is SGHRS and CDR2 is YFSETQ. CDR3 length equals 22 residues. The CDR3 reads CASSFSPYRTSGRAGRTDTQYF. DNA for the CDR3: TGCGCCAGCAGCTTTTCTCCGTATCGGACTAGCGGGAGGGCCGGTAGGACAGATACGCAGTATTTT.

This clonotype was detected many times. The CDR3 region has the DNA TGTGCCAGCAGCCGGGACAGGGGAGCTGAAGCTTTCTTT. It translates to CASSRDRGAEAFF. The chain combines TRBV6-2 or TRBV6-3 with TRBJ1-1, with 10 bases fitting TRBD1. CDR1 is MNHEY, CDR2 SVGEGT, per germline. V dropped 6 bases and J dropped 6; count of bases not matched to a gene: 4. This CDR3 comprises 13 residues.

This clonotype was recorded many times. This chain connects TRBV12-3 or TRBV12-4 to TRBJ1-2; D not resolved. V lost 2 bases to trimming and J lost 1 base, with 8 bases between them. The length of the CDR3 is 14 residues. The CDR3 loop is CASSLLAHNYGYTF. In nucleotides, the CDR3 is TGTGCCAGCAGTTTATTGGCACATAACTATGGCTACACCTTC.

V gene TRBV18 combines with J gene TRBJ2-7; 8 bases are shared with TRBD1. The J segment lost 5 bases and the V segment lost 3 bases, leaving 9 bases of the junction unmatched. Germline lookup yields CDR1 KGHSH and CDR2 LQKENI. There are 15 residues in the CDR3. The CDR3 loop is CASSPSRTGSHEQYV. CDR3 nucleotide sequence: TGTGCCAGCTCACCTTCTAGGACAGGGTCCCACGAGCAGTACGTC.

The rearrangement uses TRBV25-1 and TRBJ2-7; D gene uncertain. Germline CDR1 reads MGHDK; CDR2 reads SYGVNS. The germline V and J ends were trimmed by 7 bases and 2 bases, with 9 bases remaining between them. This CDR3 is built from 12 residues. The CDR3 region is CASKVSPYEQYF. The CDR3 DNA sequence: TGTGCCAGCAAAGTTTCGCCCTACGAGCAGTACTTC.

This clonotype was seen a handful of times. This chain's CDR3 is CASSLEGWTGELFF. DNA for the CDR3: TGTGCCAGCAGCTTAGAGGGTTGGACCGGGGAGCTGTTTTTT. This chain connects TRBV7-2 to TRBJ2-2; D uncertain. Germline CDR1 reads SGHTA; CDR2 reads FQGNSA. The CDR3 covers 14 residues. V lost 1 base and J 5 bases, leaving 8 bases between the germline ends.

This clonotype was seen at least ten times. CDR3 residues: CASSYSAGFNQPQHF. The CDR3 bases are TGTGCCAGCAGTTACTCGGCAGGGTTCAATCAGCCCCAGCATTTT. This chain joins TRBV6-6 and TRBJ1-5; a possible D gene is TRBD1 (5 bases). Trimming took 0 bases from V and 3 from J, leaving 9 bases between them. The germline V gene has CDR1 MNHNY and CDR2 SVGAGI (reference sequence). The CDR3 sequence is 15 residues long.

The CDR3 sequence: CASSEWISGSTPSYEQYV. CDR3 in DNA: TGTGCCAGCAGTGAATGGATTAGCGGGAGTACCCCGTCCTACGAGCAGTACGTC. The chain links TRBV25-1 to TRBJ2-7; 9 nucleotides match TRBD2. V gave up 1 base and J gave up 1 base; unmatched junction bases: 11. The CDR3 covers 18 residues. Per the germline V gene, CDR1 is MGHDK and CDR2 is SYGVNS.

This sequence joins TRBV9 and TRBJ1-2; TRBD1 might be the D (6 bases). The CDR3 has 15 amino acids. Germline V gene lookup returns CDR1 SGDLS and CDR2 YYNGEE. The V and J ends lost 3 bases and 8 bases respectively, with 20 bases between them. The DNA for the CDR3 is TGTGCCAGCAGCGCTCAATCGGGGGGCCAAGGAGGCTACACCTTC. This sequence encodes CASSAQSGGQGGYTF.

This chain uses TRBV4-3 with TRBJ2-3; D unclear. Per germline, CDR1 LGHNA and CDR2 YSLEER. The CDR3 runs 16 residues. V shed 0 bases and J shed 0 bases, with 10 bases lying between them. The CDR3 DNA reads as TGCGCCAGCAGCCAAGACATACATACGAGCACAGATACGCAGTATTTT. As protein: CASSQDIHTSTDTQYF.

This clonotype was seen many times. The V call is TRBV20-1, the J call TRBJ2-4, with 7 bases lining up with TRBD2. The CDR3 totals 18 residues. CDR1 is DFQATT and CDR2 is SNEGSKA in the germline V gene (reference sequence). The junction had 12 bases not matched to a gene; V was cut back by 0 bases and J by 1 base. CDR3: CSAREGSSGGGAKNIQYF. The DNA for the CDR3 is TGCAGTGCTAGAGAAGGCTCTAGCGGTGGCGGTGCCAAAAACATTCAGTACTTC.